The 20 T cell receptor beta chains in this list originate from one sample, sequenced in a study of T cells in tuberculosis. The repertoire was sequenced with immunoSEQ multiplex PCR; TCRdb's copy has only in-frame clones and lacks some. The sample records roughly 40,000 clones, 95% being singletons. The sequencing input was PBMCs. These receptor sequences come from a donor aged 10-29 years with latent tuberculosis or without tuberculosis infection.

This chain joins TRBV9 and TRBJ2-7; possible D gene TRBD2, 5 bases. Per the germline V gene, CDR1 is SGDLS and CDR2 is YYNGEE. V lost 4 bases to trimming and J lost 7 bases, with 15 bases between them. This CDR3 comprises 13 residues. In DNA, the CDR3 is TGTGCCAGCAGCCCCAGACCCGGCGGGGAGCAGTACTTC. This encodes CASSPRPGGEQYF.

The gene calls are TRBV30 and TRBJ2-7, with a weak D call TRBD2 (5 bases). The CDR3 has 14 residues. Looked up from germline, CDR1 is GTSNPN and CDR2 is SVGIG (reference sequence). Deletions cut 5 bases from V and 0 bases from J, with 14 bases between. CDR3 coding DNA: TGTGCCTGGGCGGAAGGACTGAACTCCTACGAGCAGTACTTC. As protein: CAWAEGLNSYEQYF.

The rearrangement uses TRBV6-1 and TRBJ2-7; TRBD2 aligns across 7 bases. V lost 6 bases to trimming and J lost 7 bases; unmatched junction nucleotides: 18. There are 16 residues in the CDR3. The germline gives CDR1 MNHNS, CDR2 SASEGT. DNA for the CDR3: TGTGCCAGCAGGGAAACCGGGACTAACATGGTGGATGAGCAGTACTTC. It is translated as CASRETGTNMVDEQYF.

The CDR3 DNA reads TGTGCCAGCAGCTATGGGACAGGGAATTCTTCACCCCTCCACTTT. Protein sequence: CASSYGTGNSSPLHF. The genes are TRBV9 and TRBJ1-6, with TRBD1 matching 9 bases. This CDR3 is 15 amino acids long. Unmatched junction bases numbered 8, after V lost 4 bases and J lost 9 bases. Germline assignment: CDR1 SGDLS and CDR2 YYNGEE.

This clone was detected only once. The chain carries TRBV28 and TRBJ1-1; D is uncertain. The length of the CDR3 is 11 residues. V was trimmed by 6 bases and J by 8 bases, leaving 10 bases between them. CDR1 MDHEN and CDR2 SYDVKM come from the germline V gene. The CDR3 region has the DNA TGTGCCAGCAGCCTTCCGGGGGAAGCTTTCTTT. Protein: CASSLPGEAFF. Supplemented by reference TRBV28 and TRBJ1-1, the full variable domain reads DVKVTQSSRYLVKRTGEKVFLECVQDMDHENMFWYRQDPGLGLRLIYFSYDVKMKEKGDIPEGYSVSREKKERFSLILESASTNQTSMYLCASSLPGEAFFGQGTRLTVV.

Only one count was recorded for this clone. The chain joins TRBV30 to TRBJ2-7; TRBD1 might be the D (6 bases). This CDR3 has 14 amino acids. Germline V lookup: CDR1 GTSNPN, CDR2 SVGIG (reference sequence). The V and J ends lost 7 bases and 4 bases respectively, with 20 bases between them. The CDR3, as DNA: TGTGCCTACACCGACTTGGGGGCAGGGTACGAGCAGTACTTC. Residues: CAYTDLGAGYEQYF.

The rearrangement links TRBV5-1 to TRBJ2-7; 8 nucleotides match TRBD1. From germline, CDR1 is SGHRS and CDR2 YFSETQ. V was clipped by 1 base and J by 4 bases; unmatched bases: 7. The CDR3 has 15 amino acids. This CDR3 reads CASSLIAGGAYEQYF. DNA of the CDR3: TGCGCCAGCAGCTTGATTGCAGGGGGCGCATACGAGCAGTACTTC. The full variable domain, with the rest looked up from reference TRBV5-1 and TRBJ2-7, is KAGVTQTPRYLIKTRGQQVTLSCSPISGHRSVSWYQQTPGQGLQFLFEYFSETQRNKGNFPGRFSGRQFSNSRSEMNVSTLELGDSALYLCASSLIAGGAYEQYFGPGTRLTVT.

CDR3 bases: TGTGCCAGCAGCTTGGTAGAAACGGAGCAGTACTTC. It codes for CASSLVETEQYF. This chain links TRBV5-4 with TRBJ2-7; no reliable D call. Germline lookup yields CDR1 SGHNT and CDR2 YYREEE (reference sequence). The CDR3 extends over 12 amino acids. The V end was cut by 0 bases, the J end by 7 bases, with 8 bases between.

This chain connects TRBV5-1 to TRBJ1-3; TRBD1 matches 7 bases. The CDR3 totals 16 residues. Losses at the gene ends were 4 bases for V and 0 bases for J; bases not matched to a gene: 7. Germline CDR1 SGHRS, CDR2 YFSETQ. CDR3 nucleotide sequence: TGCGCCAGCAGCGCGGGACAGTCCCACTCTGGAAACACCATATATTTT. It codes for CASSAGQSHSGNTIYF.

The chain joins TRBV11-3 to TRBJ2-1; 7 nucleotides line up with TRBD1. Per germline, CDR1 SGHNT and CDR2 YENEEA. This CDR3 has 15 residues. The V gene end was trimmed by 5 bases and the J gene end by 0 bases; junction bases not matched to a gene: 4. The CDR3 coding sequence is TGTGCCAGCAGCGCAGGGGGACGCTCCTACAATGAGCAGTTCTTC. Protein: CASSAGGRSYNEQFF.

The rearrangement links TRBV5-1 to TRBJ1-1; 9 bases match TRBD1. J was trimmed by 6 bases and V by 3 bases; bases with no gene match: 15. CDR1 and CDR2 from the germline V gene are SGHRS and YFSETQ. The CDR3 covers 17 residues. CDR3 in DNA: TGCGCCAGCAGCTCCTACAGGGGGCAGGTGGTGGCATCTGAAGCTTTCTTT. This codes for CASSSYRGQVVASEAFF.

The chain recombines TRBV2 with TRBJ1-5, with TRBD1 as a possible D gene (6 bases). The CDR3 runs to 15 residues. Trimming pared 1 base from V and 3 bases from J, leaving 10 bases between. The germline gives CDR1 SNHLY, CDR2 FYNNEI. Here the CDR3 reads CASSEGAGANQPQHF. In nucleotides, the CDR3 is TGTGCCAGCAGTGAAGGAGCAGGGGCCAATCAGCCCCAGCATTTT.

The chain combines TRBV9 with TRBJ1-2; possibly TRBD1 for D (6 bases). CDR3 size: 15 residues. V was clipped by 1 base and J by 6 bases, with 16 bases between them. In germline, CDR1 is SGDLS, CDR2 YYNGEE. CDR3: CASSVLNGRDNGYTF. The CDR3 DNA is TGTGCCAGCAGCGTACTAAACGGCCGGGACAATGGCTACACCTTC.

The chain employs TRBV28 and TRBJ2-7, with a tentative D call TRBD1 (6 bases). In germline, CDR1 is MDHEN, CDR2 SYDVKM. Trimming pared 7 bases from V and 2 bases from J, leaving 15 bases between. This CDR3 spans 14 amino acids. The CDR3 protein is CASNRQEVPYEQYF. In DNA form, the CDR3 reads TGTGCCAGCAACCGACAGGAGGTGCCCTACGAGCAGTACTTC.

The chain combines TRBV4-3 with TRBJ1-3; D may be TRBD1 (5 bases). From germline, CDR1 is LGHNA and CDR2 YSLEER. With 5 bases removed from V and 3 bases from J, the gap between germline ends came to 14 bases. The length of the CDR3 is 15 residues. The CDR3 loop reads CASSNIGTFGNTIYF. In DNA, the CDR3 is TGCGCCAGCAGCAACATCGGGACTTTTGGAAACACCATATATTTT.

The V gene is TRBV25-1, the J gene TRBJ1-1, with D hard to call. Germline-derived CDR1 and CDR2 are MGHDK and SYGVNS. The CDR3 consists of 18 residues. V gave up 4 bases and J gave up 5 bases, with 26 bases separating them. This CDR3 reads CASSGFIDAAGFGTEAFF. The CDR3 DNA reads as TGTGCCAGCAGTGGATTTATTGATGCAGCCGGGTTCGGGACTGAAGCTTTCTTT.

This clone was observed once. The chain links TRBV29-1 to TRBJ1-2; 7 bases agree with TRBD1. The CDR3 extends over 13 amino acids. J was trimmed by 3 bases and V by 4 bases; bases with no gene match: 5. Germline CDR1 is SQVTM and CDR2 is ANQGSEA. The CDR3 sequence: CSVAPGTDYGYTF. CDR3 nucleotide sequence: TGCAGCGTTGCTCCCGGGACAGACTATGGCTACACCTTC.

The V and J genes are TRBV25-1 and TRBJ1-2; maybe TRBD1 (6 bases). The CDR3 sequence is 15 residues long. Germline CDR1 reads MGHDK; CDR2 reads SYGVNS. Trimming removed 2 bases from V and 2 bases from J, with 12 bases in between. The CDR3 region has the DNA TGTGCCAGCAGTGAAAGCGGGACAATAAACTATGGCTACACCTTC. It specifies CASSESGTINYGYTF.

V and J are TRBV28 and TRBJ1-2, with D unresolved. This CDR3 contains 13 residues. CDR1 MDHEN and CDR2 SYDVKM come from the germline V gene. Deletions cut 6 bases from V and 8 bases from J, with 16 bases between. CDR3 bases: TGTGCCAGCAGCCAAGGCCGGGAGGCGGGCTACACCTTC. Protein product: CASSQGREAGYTF.

The genes are TRBV30 and TRBJ2-5; D might be TRBD2 (6 bases). The germline CDR1 and CDR2 sequences are GTSNPN and SVGIG (reference sequence). The CDR3 totals 13 residues. Between the trimmed V and J ends, which lost 0 bases and 5 bases, there was a span of 10 bases. The CDR3 loop is CAWSVMAGETQYF. CDR3 DNA sequence: TGTGCCTGGAGTGTAATGGCGGGGGAGACCCAGTACTTC.